The 2 T cell receptor beta chains given below trace back to one sample, sequenced in a study of T cell changes during pregnancy in multiple sclerosis. The repertoire was sequenced with immunoSEQ multiplex PCR; TCRdb's copy has only in-frame clones and lacks some. This table holds about 17,000 clones, 88% found once. The starting material was CD8+ T cells from peripheral blood mononuclear cells, obtained after pregnancy. These receptors were collected from a female donor in good health, enrolled as a control in a pregnancy study.

The CDR3 coding sequence is TGTGCCAGCAGCTTAGGTAGCGGGATCCGCTACGAGCAGTACTTC. Protein: CASSLGSGIRYEQYF. V is TRBV7-9 and J is TRBJ2-7, with 8 bases aligning to TRBD2. The length of the CDR3 is 15 residues. Germline values: CDR1 SEHNR, CDR2 FQNEAQ (reference sequence). The V and J ends lost 1 base and 3 bases, in that order; junction bases with no gene match: 5.

This chain uses TRBV9 with TRBJ1-4; 8 bases line up with TRBD1. V was clipped by 2 bases and J by 7 bases; unmatched bases: 7. Germline V gene lookup returns CDR1 SGDLS and CDR2 YYNGEE. The CDR3 has 15 residues. The CDR3 reads CASSVRQGSSEKLFF. In DNA form, the CDR3 reads TGTGCCAGCAGCGTCCGACAGGGGAGTAGTGAAAAACTGTTTTTT.